Listed below are T cell receptor beta chains from one sample, sequenced in a study of blood T cell repertoires in COVID-19. TCRdb's copy holds only in-frame clones and misses some; the assay was immunoSEQ multiplex PCR. The data contain 350,000 to 450,000 clones, roughly four fifths of them seen just once; the ten biggest clones take up 5.1%. Sequenced: PBMCs or T cells enriched from blood (not recorded which). The receptors originated from a woman between 50 and 59 years old who had recovered from COVID-19. Each CDR3 is given with its conserved first and last residue. D genes are given only for firm matches. Clone size is shown for a subset of rows, as once, few, many or a class of expanded clone.

j_gene	d_gene	v_gene	abundance	CDR3nt	CDR3aa
TRBJ1-1	NA	TRBV5-1	NA	TGCGCCAGCAGCTTGGTGGAGTACACTGAAGCTTTCTTT	CASSLVEYTEAFF
TRBJ1-1	TRBD1	TRBV6-1	NA	TGTGCCAGCAGTGAAGCACAGGGGGTGAACACTGAAGCTTTCTTT	CASSEAQGVNTEAFF
TRBJ2-4	TRBD1	TRBV2	NA	TGTGCCAGCAGTCGGGACAGCGAAAACATTCAGTACTTC	CASSRDSENIQYF
TRBJ2-3	NA	TRBV7-2	NA	TGTGCCAGCAGCACAAGAAGGGGTTCGGCAGATACGCAGTATTTT	CASSTRRGSADTQYF
TRBJ1-2	TRBD1	TRBV18	NA	TGTGCCAGCTCACCTGACAGGGGTGGGAGCTACACCTTC	CASSPDRGGSYTF
TRBJ1-5	TRBD1	TRBV28	NA	TGTGCCAGCAGTCCTAGGGCAGGGGGTGGGGGCAATCAGCCCCAGCATTTT	CASSPRAGGGGNQPQHF
TRBJ2-1	NA	TRBV20-1	NA	TGCAGTGCTAGTGGTAAAGCGGGTAACTCCTACAATGAGCAGTTCTTC	CSASGKAGNSYNEQFF
TRBJ2-2	TRBD1	TRBV6-5	once	TGTGCCAGCAGTTACTCCTGGACAGGGGGCTCCGGGGAGCTGTTTTTT	CASSYSWTGGSGELFF
TRBJ2-7	NA	TRBV6-6	NA	TGTGCCAGCAGTGTACGGGACACCGAGCAGTACTTC	CASSVRDTEQYF
TRBJ1-1	NA	TRBV4-3	NA	TGCGCCAGCAGCCAAGAGTGGGGGCCGGGCACTGAAGCTTTCTTT	CASSQEWGPGTEAFF
TRBJ1-1	TRBD1	TRBV19	NA	TGTGCCAGTAGTAAGACCGGACAGGGACTGAACACTGAAGCTTTCTTT	CASSKTGQGLNTEAFF
TRBJ2-7	NA	TRBV11-1	NA	TGTGCCAGCAGCTTAGGGGCGGTACGGAGGGGCGAGCAGTACTTC	CASSLGAVRRGEQYF
TRBJ1-2	TRBD1	TRBV6-5	NA	TGTGCCAGCAGAATACACAGGGGCAGAGATGGCTACACCTTC	CASRIHRGRDGYTF
TRBJ2-1	TRBD2	TRBV7-8	NA	TGTGCCGGCAGCTTAAGAGTGGGAATTTTGCGGGAGGGCCGCTCCGACAATGAGCAGTTCTTC	CAGSLRVGILREGRSDNEQFF
TRBJ1-1	NA	TRBV4-2	few	TGTGCCAGCAGCCGAGAAGCTTCGGGAGGGAACGCTGAAGCTTTCTTT	CASSREASGGNAEAFF
TRBJ1-1	NA	TRBV3-1/TRBV3-2	NA	TGTGCCAGCACCTTGGGGGGACGGACTGAAGCTTTCTTT	CASTLGGRTEAFF
TRBJ1-2	TRBD1	TRBV30	once	TGTGCCTGGAGTGTAGGGGGCCAGTACTATGGCTACACCTTC	CAWSVGGQYYGYTF
TRBJ1-2	TRBD1	TRBV7-2	NA	TGTGCCAGCAGCTTACAACAGGGGAGAGGCTACACCTTC	CASSLQQGRGYTF
TRBJ1-1	NA	TRBV11-3	NA	TGTGCCAGCAGCTCCCGGGGAGGGCGAGACACTGAAGCTTTCTTT	CASSSRGGRDTEAFF
TRBJ1-4	TRBD1	TRBV7-9	NA	TGTGCCAGCAGTCCCCGCAGGGGGACTAATGAAAAACTGTTTTTT	CASSPRRGTNEKLFF
TRBJ1-2	TRBD1	TRBV5-5	NA	TGTGCCAGCAGCTATGGACAGGGCGCCTATGGCTACACCTTC	CASSYGQGAYGYTF
TRBJ1-2	TRBD1	TRBV30	NA	TGTGCCTGGAGCCCCCGAGGGGGCTCTTCTTGGGGCTACACCTTC	CAWSPRGGSSWGYTF
TRBJ2-3	TRBD1	TRBV19	NA	TGTGCCAGTAGTTTTCTGTCGGGGACAGGGGGCTCTGCGCAGTATTTT	CASSFLSGTGGSAQYF
TRBJ1-5	TRBD1	TRBV18	NA	TGTGCCAGCTCACCCGGGACAGGGCCCAATCAGCCCCAGCATTTT	CASSPGTGPNQPQHF
TRBJ1-3	NA	TRBV9	NA	TGTGCCAGCAGCTCCCGGAGTTCTGGAAACACCATATATTTT	CASSSRSSGNTIYF
TRBJ2-5	TRBD2	TRBV5-4	NA	TGTGCCAGCAGTTCGGGACTACCTTTCCAAGAGACCCAGTACTTC	CASSSGLPFQETQYF
TRBJ1-2	NA	TRBV19	NA	TGTGCCAGTAGCATTAAGGGAGCTAACTATGGCTACACCTTC	CASSIKGANYGYTF
TRBJ1-1	TRBD1	TRBV5-8	NA	TGTGCCAGCAGCTGGAGATTGACAGGGATGAACACTGAAGCTTTCTTT	CASSWRLTGMNTEAFF
TRBJ2-3	NA	TRBV11-1	NA	TGTGCCAGCAGCACCATCCCGGGTGCCTTCACAGATACGCAGTATTTT	CASSTIPGAFTDTQYF
TRBJ2-7	NA	TRBV15	NA	TGTGCCACCAGCAGAGTTCAGGGGGGCTACGAGCAGTACTTC	CATSRVQGGYEQYF
TRBJ1-1	NA	TRBV6-2/TRBV6-3	NA	TGTGCCAGCAGTTGGGGAGGGAACCTGAACACTGAAGCTTTCTTT	CASSWGGNLNTEAFF
TRBJ1-1	NA	TRBV12-3/TRBV12-4	NA	TGTGCCAGCAGTTTGTGGCCGAACACTGAAGCTTTCTTT	CASSLWPNTEAFF
TRBJ1-1	NA	TRBV6-1	NA	TGTGCCAGCAGTGAAGGGACAGTGAACACTGAAGCTTTCTTT	CASSEGTVNTEAFF
TRBJ2-2	TRBD1	TRBV19	NA	TGTGCCAGCGAATTAACAGGGGGCACCGGGGAGCTGTTTTTT	CASELTGGTGELFF
TRBJ2-1	NA	TRBV30	NA	TGTGCCTGGAGTGTACTTTTCGGGCCGAGCGGACTGATGAGTTACAATGAGCAGTTCTTC	CAWSVLFGPSGLMSYNEQFF
TRBJ1-2	NA	TRBV20-1	NA	TGCAGTGCTAGTGGGGGGGACGGCTACACCTTC	CSASGGDGYTF
TRBJ1-2	NA	TRBV6-1	NA	TGTGCCAGCAGTGAATCCGTTGGCTACACCTTC	CASSESVGYTF
TRBJ2-2	NA	TRBV5-4	once	TGTGCCAGCAGCTCGGGGACTTCCTGGCCCGGGGAGCTGTTTTTT	CASSSGTSWPGELFF